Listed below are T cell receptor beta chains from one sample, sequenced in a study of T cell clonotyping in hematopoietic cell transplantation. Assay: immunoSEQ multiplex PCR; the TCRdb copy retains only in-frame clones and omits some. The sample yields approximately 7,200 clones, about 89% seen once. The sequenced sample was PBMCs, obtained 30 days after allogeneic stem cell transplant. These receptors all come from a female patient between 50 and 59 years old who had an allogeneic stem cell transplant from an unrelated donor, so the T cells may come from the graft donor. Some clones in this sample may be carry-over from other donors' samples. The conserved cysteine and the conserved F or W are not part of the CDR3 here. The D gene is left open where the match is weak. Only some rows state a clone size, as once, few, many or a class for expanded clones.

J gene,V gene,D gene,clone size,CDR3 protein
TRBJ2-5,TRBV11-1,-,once,ASSLAHGGYVETQY
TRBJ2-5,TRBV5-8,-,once,ASSPGPKETQY
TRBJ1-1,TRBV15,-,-,ATSRQMNTEAF
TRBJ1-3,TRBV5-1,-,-,ASKSGSGNTIY
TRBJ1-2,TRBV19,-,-,ASRYRGGQSHYGYT
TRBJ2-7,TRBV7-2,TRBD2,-,ASSPLAGPSSYEQY
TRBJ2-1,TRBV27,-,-,ASYRTPGTGYNEQF
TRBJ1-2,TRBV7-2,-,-,ASSLTYGYT
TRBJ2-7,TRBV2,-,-,ASPTVDRGFDEQY
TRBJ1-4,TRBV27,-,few,ASSTAQGRGEKLF
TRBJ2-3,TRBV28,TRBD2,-,ASSSIRTSGHRAYTDTQY
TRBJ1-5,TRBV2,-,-,ASTYTGGQPQH
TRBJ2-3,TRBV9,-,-,ASSVDKAISTDTQY
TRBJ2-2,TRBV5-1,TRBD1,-,ASTPGVQGVYTGELF
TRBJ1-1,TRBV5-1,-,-,ASSPDNPGTEAF
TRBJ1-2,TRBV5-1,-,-,ASSPGGGNYGYT
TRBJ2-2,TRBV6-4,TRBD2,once,ASSDSAGGNTGELF
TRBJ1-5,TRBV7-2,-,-,ASSGINQPQH
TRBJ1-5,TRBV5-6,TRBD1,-,ASSETGVQPQH
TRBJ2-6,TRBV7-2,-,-,ASSRVPSGANVLT
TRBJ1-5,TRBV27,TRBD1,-,ASSLTGGLNQPQH
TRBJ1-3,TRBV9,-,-,ASSGRGLWGNTIY
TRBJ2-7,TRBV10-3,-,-,AISESTGQIYEQY
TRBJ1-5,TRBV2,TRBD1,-,ASREQGAGINQPQH
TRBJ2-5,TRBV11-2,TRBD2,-,ASSRTSGSRETQY
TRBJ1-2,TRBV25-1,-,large,ASSELGSVFGYT
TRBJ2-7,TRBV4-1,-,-,ASSQTTGSYEQY
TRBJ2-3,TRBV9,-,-,ASSVGSEEDTQY
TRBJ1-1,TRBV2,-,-,ASSDLSMNTEAF
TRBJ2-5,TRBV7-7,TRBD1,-,ASSWTGRETQY
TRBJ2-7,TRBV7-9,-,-,ASSSGGYDYEQY
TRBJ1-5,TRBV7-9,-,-,ASSLANQPQH
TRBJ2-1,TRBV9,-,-,ASSPSKTGAYNEQF
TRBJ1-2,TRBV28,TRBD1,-,AIRDRDLGYT
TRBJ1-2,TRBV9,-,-,ASSVGDVKPYGYT
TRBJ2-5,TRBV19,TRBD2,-,ASSPGLAGGFAPETQY
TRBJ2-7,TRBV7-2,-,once,ASNPYGNYEQY
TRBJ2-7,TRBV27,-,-,ASSLSSGNDYSYEQY
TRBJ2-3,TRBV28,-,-,ASSAPPLHV
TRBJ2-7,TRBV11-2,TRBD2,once,ASSKTSGPSYEQY
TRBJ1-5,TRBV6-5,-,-,ASSSMGQPQH
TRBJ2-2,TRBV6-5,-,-,ASSYSMQYTGELF
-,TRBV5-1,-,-,ASSFGGWTGELF
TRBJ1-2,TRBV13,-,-,ASSLGAGTRGYT
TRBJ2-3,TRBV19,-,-,ASSGQLYTDTQY
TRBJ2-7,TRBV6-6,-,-,ASSYSGSDEQY
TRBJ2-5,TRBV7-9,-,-,ASSLVGWTGETQY
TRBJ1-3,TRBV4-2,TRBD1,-,ASSRKIKRDSSGNTIY